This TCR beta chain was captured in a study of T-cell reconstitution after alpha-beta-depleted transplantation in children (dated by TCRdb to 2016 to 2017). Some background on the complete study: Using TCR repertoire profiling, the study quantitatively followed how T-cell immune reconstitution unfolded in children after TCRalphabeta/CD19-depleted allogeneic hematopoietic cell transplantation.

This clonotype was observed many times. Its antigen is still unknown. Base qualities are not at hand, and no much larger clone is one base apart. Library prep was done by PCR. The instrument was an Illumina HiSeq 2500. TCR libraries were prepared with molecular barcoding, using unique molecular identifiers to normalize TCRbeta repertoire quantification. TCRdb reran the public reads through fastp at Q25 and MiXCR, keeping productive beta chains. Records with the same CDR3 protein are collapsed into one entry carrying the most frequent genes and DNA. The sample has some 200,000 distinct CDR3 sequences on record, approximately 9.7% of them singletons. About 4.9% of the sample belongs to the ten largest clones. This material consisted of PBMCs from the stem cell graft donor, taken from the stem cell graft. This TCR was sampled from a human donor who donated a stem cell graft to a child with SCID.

CDR3 protein: CASSLGTTPETQYF. The bases are TGTGCCAGCAGCCTAGGGACTACCCCAGAGACCCAGTACTTC. The chain was built from TRBV12-3 or TRBV12-4 and TRBJ2-5; a stretch of 7 junction bases matches TRBD2. The CDR3 goes from the cysteine to the phenylalanine over 14 residues. CDR3 DNA only is kept here, 42 bases in frame from base 1. Germline trimming amounts to 6 bases on V and 4 bases on J, with 8 as the count of junction bases outside the gene matches.